This passage covers 21 T cell receptor beta chains from one sample sequenced in a study of post-analysis software for immune sequencing data. Study observations and caveats: The five TRBV segments detected at higher frequency in patients than in controls included TRBV5-6, TRBV5-1 and TRBV20-1.

What these receptors recognize is not known. Unique molecular identifiers were present in the TCR beta cDNA libraries. MiXCR, applied by TCRdb to the PCR reads, yields one record per CDR3 protein. The repertoire holds about 460,000 distinct CDR3 sequences, over 35% seen once, with 9.5% to 13% in the top ten. Sequencing was performed on blood. Receptors were obtained from a girl between 5 and 17 years old with multiple sclerosis.

This rearrangement joins TRBV5-5 to TRBJ2-7, with D possibly matching TRBD1 (5 bases). The CDR3 contains 15 residues. Germline V CDR1 and CDR2: SGHKS, YYEKEE (reference sequence). Trimming pared 4 bases from V and 0 bases from J, leaving 14 bases between. DNA of the CDR3: TGTGCCAGCAGCCCGAGAAAAGGGGTCTCCTACGAGCAGTACTTC. This gives the protein CASSPRKGVSYEQYF. The full variable domain, with the rest looked up from reference TRBV5-5 and TRBJ2-7, is DAGVTQSPTHLIKTRGQQVTLRCSPISGHKSVSWYQQVLGQGPQFIFQYYEKEERGRGNFPDRFSARQFPNYSSELNVNALLLGDSALYLCASSPRKGVSYEQYFGPGTRLTVT.

Of note for this clonotype: An end of the junction differs from the germline gene, which may be a read error. V is TRBV12-3 or TRBV12-4 and J is TRBJ2-1; either TRBD1 or TRBD2 may fit D (6 bases each). The CDR3 is 14 amino acids. CDR3 amino acids: CACSWRGSYNEQFF. CDR3 DNA sequence: TGTGCCTGCAGTTGGAGGGGGTCCTACAATGAGCAGTTCTTC.

The V and J genes are TRBV4-1 and TRBJ2-6; D unresolved. The CDR3 loop spans 15 amino acids. Trimming left V 4 bases short and J 4 bases short, with 11 bases between. Per germline, CDR1 MGHRA and CDR2 YSYEKL. In nucleotides, the CDR3 is TGCGCCAGCAGCCGGAACTGGGTAGGGGCCAACGTCCTGACTTTC. It encodes CASSRNWVGANVLTF.

The CDR3 nucleotides are TGTGCCAGCAGCCATCCGGGGGCATGGGGTAAGAACACTGAAGCTTTCTTT. Amino acids: CASSHPGAWGKNTEAFF. The chain links TRBV13 to TRBJ1-1; possible D gene TRBD1, 6 bases. Trimming took 5 bases from V and 1 from J, leaving 20 bases between them. CDR1 is PRHDT and CDR2 is FYEKMQ in the germline V gene (reference sequence). The CDR3 sequence is 17 residues long.

The J gene is TRBJ1-1, the V gene TRBV6-5, with D hard to call. The germline gives CDR1 MNHEY, CDR2 SVGAGI. Trimming stripped 6 bases from V and 7 bases from J, with 15 bases between. This CDR3 contains 13 residues. The CDR3, as DNA: TGTGCCAGCAGCTCCGTAGGGAGGAGTGAAGCTTTCTTT. Translated: CASSSVGRSEAFF.

This clonotype showed up just a few times. The chain links TRBV29-1 to TRBJ2-1, with TRBD1 as a possible D gene (6 bases). Germline loops: CDR1 SQVTM, CDR2 ANQGSEA. This CDR3 spans 11 amino acids. V dropped 7 bases and J dropped 10 bases, with 14 bases sitting between them. DNA for the CDR3: TGCAGCGCCTCTGGGACATGGGAGCAGTTCTTC. Amino acids: CSASGTWEQFF.

The rearrangement uses TRBV11-2 and TRBJ2-3; 9 positions match TRBD2. This CDR3 spans 14 amino acids. Germline V gene sequence: CDR1 SGHAT, CDR2 FQNNGV. Germline trimming cut 7 bases from V and 6 bases from J; bases unmatched to any gene: 8. The CDR3 DNA is TGTGCCAGCAACCCGGGACTAGCTATGGATACGCAGTATTTT. Translation gives CASNPGLAMDTQYF.

The V and J genes are TRBV12-3 or TRBV12-4 and TRBJ2-7; the match to TRBD1 covers 8 bases. The junction had 14 bases not matched to a gene; V was cut back by 3 bases and J by 7 bases. The CDR3 length is 16 residues. The CDR3 nucleotides are TGTGCCAGCAGTTTTATTACCGGGACAGGCCCTTCTGAGCAGTACTTC. It specifies CASSFITGTGPSEQYF.

The chain couples TRBV7-2 to TRBJ2-1, with 12 positions matching TRBD2. This CDR3 has 16 residues. V dropped 4 bases and J dropped 7; count of bases not matched to a gene: 8. Per the germline V gene, CDR1 is SGHTA and CDR2 is FQGNSA. CDR3 DNA sequence: TGTGCCAGCAGCTCGGACCGACTAGCGGGAGTGAATGAGCAGTTCTTC. This gives the protein CASSSDRLAGVNEQFF.

The J gene is TRBJ2-7, the V gene TRBV3-1; D call uncertain. Germline V gives CDR1 LGHDT, CDR2 YNNKEL (reference sequence). Between the trimmed V and J ends, which lost 0 bases and 3 bases, there was a span of 9 bases. This CDR3 spans 14 amino acids. Here the CDR3 reads CASSQDSAVYEQYF. The CDR3, as DNA: TGTGCCAGCAGCCAAGACTCGGCGGTCTACGAGCAGTACTTC.

The rearrangement uses TRBV7-9 and TRBJ2-7, with 11 bases aligning to TRBD1. Germline V gene data show CDR1 as SEHNR and CDR2 as FQNEAQ (reference sequence). The V gene end was trimmed by 5 bases and the J gene end by 3 bases; junction bases not matched to a gene: 9. The CDR3 spans 16 residues. In DNA form, the CDR3 reads TGTGCCAGCAGCCTGGGACAGGGGGGAATTGGCTACGAGCAGTACTTC. Its protein is CASSLGQGGIGYEQYF.

This clonotype turned up a few times. The rearrangement joins TRBV19 to TRBJ2-5; D unresolved. The CDR3 runs to 14 residues. V was pared by 3 bases and J by 5 bases, with 13 bases between. Germline V gene sequence: CDR1 LNHDA, CDR2 SQIVND (reference sequence). CDR3 residues: CASSMSGLGETQYF. In DNA form, the CDR3 reads TGTGCCAGTAGTATGTCGGGTCTGGGGGAGACCCAGTACTTC.

V is TRBV4-1 and J is TRBJ2-7; D is perhaps TRBD2 (6 bases). Germline values: CDR1 MGHRA, CDR2 YSYEKL. Trimming shortened V by 2 bases and J by 2 bases, and 13 bases separated the two germline ends. There are 15 residues in the CDR3. CDR3 nucleotide sequence: TGCGCCAGCAGCCAATTCTGGGACTTTGCCTACGAGCAGTACTTC. This translates into CASSQFWDFAYEQYF.

Regarding this clonotype: Germline and junction disagree at one end, which may indicate a read error. The V call is TRBV28, the J call TRBJ2-5; tentatively, D is TRBD1 (5 bases). The CDR3 totals 11 residues. Looked up from germline, CDR1 is MDHEN and CDR2 is SYDVKM. CDR3 bases: TGTACCAGCAGGGTCGATATAGTCCAGTACTTC. Encoded protein: CTSRVDIVQYF. The full variable domain, its missing parts supplied by reference TRBV28 and TRBJ2-5, is DVKVTQSSRYLVKRTGEKVFLECVQDMDHENMFWYRQDPGLGLRLIYFSYDVKMKEKGDIPEGYSVSREKKERFSLILESASTNQTSMYLCTSRVDIVQYFGPGTRLLVL.

This rearrangement joins TRBV27 to TRBJ2-5, with D perhaps matching TRBD1 or TRBD2 (5 bases each). Trimming took 6 bases from V and 4 from J, leaving 12 bases between them. CDR3 length: 13 residues. The germline gives CDR1 MNHEY, CDR2 SMNVEV (reference sequence). CDR3 amino acids: CASRRPGTETQYF. The DNA for the CDR3 is TGTGCCAGCAGGAGGCCGGGGACAGAGACCCAGTACTTC.

J is TRBJ1-2 and V is TRBV4-2; no firm D call. Trimming cost V 4 bases and J 0 bases, with 18 bases left between them. Per germline, CDR1 LGHNA and CDR2 YNFKEQ. This CDR3 is 17 amino acids long. CDR3 amino acids: CASSLLDKGFTNYGYTF. CDR3 bases: TGTGCCAGCAGCCTCCTTGATAAGGGATTCACTAACTATGGCTACACCTTC.

The chain employs TRBV7-8 and TRBJ2-3; D is unclear. V lost 4 bases and J lost 3, with 8 bases in between. Germline V CDR1 and CDR2: SGHVS, FQNEAQ. CDR3 length equals 13 residues. CDR3 nucleotide sequence: TGTGCCAGCAGCTCCACACAGACAGATACGCAGTATTTT. It yields the protein CASSSTQTDTQYF.

The rearrangement links TRBV5-5 to TRBJ2-4, with D tentatively TRBD1 (6 bases). With 4 bases removed from V and 0 bases from J, the gap between germline ends came to 20 bases. There are 18 residues in the CDR3. Germline values: CDR1 SGHKS, CDR2 YYEKEE (reference sequence). The CDR3 DNA reads as TGTGCCAGCAGCCCGGCCGGGACAAACTTCCTAGCCAAAAACATTCAGTACTTC. Protein product: CASSPAGTNFLAKNIQYF.

To note about this clonotype: A junction end diverges from the germline sequence, so it may reflect a read error. The rearrangement uses TRBV5-6 and TRBJ2-4, with TRBD1 matching over 7 bases. The CDR3 has 12 residues. The germline V gene has CDR1 SGHDT and CDR2 YYEEEE. CDR3 nucleotides: TGTGCCGGCAGCTTGACAGGGTGGGAGCAGTACTTC. Translated: CAGSLTGWEQYF.

This clonotype was picked up a small number of times. The genes are TRBV20-1 and TRBJ2-1; D is ambiguous. There are 16 residues in the CDR3. From germline, CDR1 is DFQATT and CDR2 SNEGSKA (reference sequence). The germline V and J ends were trimmed by 0 bases and 0 bases, with 12 bases remaining between them. The CDR3 nucleotides are TGCAGTGCTAGAGACCAAACGAAGGGCTCCTACAATGAGCAGTTCTTC. It is translated as CSARDQTKGSYNEQFF.

J is TRBJ2-2 and V is TRBV6-5; possible D gene TRBD1, 6 bases. V lost 5 bases and J 2 bases, leaving 15 bases between the germline ends. This CDR3 is 16 amino acids long. Germline-derived CDR1 and CDR2 are MNHEY and SVGAGI. CDR3: CASSRPGHRNTGELFF. The CDR3 DNA sequence: TGTGCCAGCAGTCGGCCGGGACACCGAAACACCGGGGAGCTGTTTTTT.